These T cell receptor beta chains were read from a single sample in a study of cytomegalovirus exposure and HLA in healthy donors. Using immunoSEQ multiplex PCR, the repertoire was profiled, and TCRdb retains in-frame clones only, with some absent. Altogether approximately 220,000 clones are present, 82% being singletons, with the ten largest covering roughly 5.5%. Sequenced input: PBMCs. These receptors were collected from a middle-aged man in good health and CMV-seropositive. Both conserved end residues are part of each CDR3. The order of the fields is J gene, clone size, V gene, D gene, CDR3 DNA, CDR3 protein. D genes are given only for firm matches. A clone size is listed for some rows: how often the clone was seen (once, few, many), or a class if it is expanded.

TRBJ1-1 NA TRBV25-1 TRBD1 TGTGCCAGCAGTGCCCGCGGGACAGGGAACACTGAAGCTTTCTTT CASSARGTGNTEAFF
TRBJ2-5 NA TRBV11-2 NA TGTGCCAGCAGCTTAGATCTCGGGCCGGGAGAGGGAGAGACCCAGTACTTC CASSLDLGPGEGETQYF
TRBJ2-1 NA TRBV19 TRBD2 TGTGCCAGTAGTATTGGGGCTAGCGGGAGGGCGGGTGAGCAGTTCTTC CASSIGASGRAGEQFF
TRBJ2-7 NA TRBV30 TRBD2 TGTGCCTGGGACTCTAGCGGAGGCGGAGAGCAGTACTTC CAWDSSGGGEQYF
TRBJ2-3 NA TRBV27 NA TGTGCCAGCAGTTCGCAGCGCGACCCCAGCACAGATACGCAGTATTTT CASSSQRDPSTDTQYF
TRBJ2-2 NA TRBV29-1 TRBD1 TGCAGCGTTGTGACAGGGGCCGGGGAGCTGTTTTTT CSVVTGAGELFF
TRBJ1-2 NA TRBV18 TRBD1 TGTGCCAGCTCAACCGGACAGGCCGACTATGGCTACACCTTC CASSTGQADYGYTF
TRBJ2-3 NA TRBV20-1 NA TGCAGTGCTAGCCACTCTGATACGCAGTATTTT CSASHSDTQYF
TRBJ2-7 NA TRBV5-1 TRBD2 TGCGCCAGCAGCTTCACTAGCGGGAGCTTATACGAGCAGTACTTC CASSFTSGSLYEQYF
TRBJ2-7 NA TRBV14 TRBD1 TGTGCCAGCAGCCTAACCGGGACAGGGGACCACGAGCAGTACTTC CASSLTGTGDHEQYF
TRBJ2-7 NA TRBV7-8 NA TGTGCCAGCAGCTTAGTAGCTGAGAGCTCCTACGAGCAGTACTTC CASSLVAESSYEQYF
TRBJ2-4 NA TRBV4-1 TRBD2 TGCGCCAGCAGCCAAGAATCAGCGGGAGGGGGAGACATTCAGTACTTC CASSQESAGGGDIQYF
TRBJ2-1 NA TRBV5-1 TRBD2 TGCGCCAGCAGCCCGGGACTAGCGGTACCCTACAATGAGCAGTTCTTC CASSPGLAVPYNEQFF
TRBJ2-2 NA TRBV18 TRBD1 TGTGCCAGCTCACCATGGTCGACTGGACAGGGGGGTACCGGGGAGCTGTTTTTT CASSPWSTGQGGTGELFF
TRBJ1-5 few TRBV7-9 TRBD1 TGTGCCAGCAGCTTAGCGTGGGACAGGGATCCTCAGCCCCAGCATTTT CASSLAWDRDPQPQHF
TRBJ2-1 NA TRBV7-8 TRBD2 TGTGCCAGCAGCTTCCTAGCGGGAGTTAACAATGAGCAGTTCTTC CASSFLAGVNNEQFF
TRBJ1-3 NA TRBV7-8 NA TGTGCCAGCAGCCCAGTCGGGGGGGGGTCTGGAAACACCATATATTTT CASSPVGGGSGNTIYF
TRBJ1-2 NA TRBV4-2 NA TGTGCCAGCAGCCCGACCGGGGCAGCTTTGCGGGGGGTTACCTATGGCTACACCTTC CASSPTGAALRGVTYGYTF
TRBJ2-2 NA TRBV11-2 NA TGTGCCAGCAGCTTAAGGCAAACTATCACCGGGGAGCTGTTTTTT CASSLRQTITGELFF
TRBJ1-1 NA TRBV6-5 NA TGTGCCAGCAGGACAGAAACCAACACTGAAGCTTTCTTT CASRTETNTEAFF
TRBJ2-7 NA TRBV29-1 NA TGCAGCGCCGAAGACAGCTCCTACGAGCAGTACTTC CSAEDSSYEQYF
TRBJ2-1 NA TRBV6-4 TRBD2 TGTGCCAGCAGTGCCACTAGCGGGGGGTACAATGAGCAGTTCTTC CASSATSGGYNEQFF
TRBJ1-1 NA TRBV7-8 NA TGTGCCAGCAGCTTATACGGGGACACTGAAGCTTTCTTT CASSLYGDTEAFF
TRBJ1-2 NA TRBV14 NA TGTGCCAGCAGCCAAGAGGAAGGGGACTATGGCTACACCTTC CASSQEEGDYGYTF
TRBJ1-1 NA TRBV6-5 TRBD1 TGTGCCAGCAGTATTGCGACAGGGGCCAGTACTGAAGCTTTCTTT CASSIATGASTEAFF
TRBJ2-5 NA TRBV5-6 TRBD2 TGTGCCAGCAGCTTGCTAGCGGGAGAAGTAGAGACCCAGTACTTC CASSLLAGEVETQYF
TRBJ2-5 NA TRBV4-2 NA TGTGCCAGCAGCCCTGGGACCGGGACACCTGAAGAGACCCAGTACTTC CASSPGTGTPEETQYF
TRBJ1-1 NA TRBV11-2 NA TGTGCCAGCAGCTTAGTCGGGGCTGAAGCTTTCTTT CASSLVGAEAFF
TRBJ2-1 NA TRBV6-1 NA TGTGCCAGCAGTGAAAGCGTCGGGGGGCAGGATGAGCAGTTCTTC CASSESVGGQDEQFF
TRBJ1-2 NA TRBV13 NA TGTGCCAGCACCGACGGGACAAGAAACTATGGCTACACCTTC CASTDGTRNYGYTF
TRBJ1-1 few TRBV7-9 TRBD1 TGTGCCAGCAGCGGGACAGGGGGCATAGTGAACACTGAAGCTTTCTTT CASSGTGGIVNTEAFF
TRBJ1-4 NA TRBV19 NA TGTGCCAGTAGTATCCTACAGGGCAGGGATGAAAAACTGTTTTTT CASSILQGRDEKLFF
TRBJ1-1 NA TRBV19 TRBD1 TGTGCCAGTATGGACAGGGGGGGGAACACTGAAGCTTTCTTT CASMDRGGNTEAFF
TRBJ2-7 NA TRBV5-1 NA TGCGCCAGCAGCAAAACTAGCCCAAGGGAGAGCGAGCAGTACTTC CASSKTSPRESEQYF
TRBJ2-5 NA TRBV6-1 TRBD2 TGTGCCAGCAGTGAGGCCCTAGCGGGAGGGCCGAGGGAGACCCAGTACTTC CASSEALAGGPRETQYF
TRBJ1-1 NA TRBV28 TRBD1 TGTGCCGGACAGGGTAGGACTGAAGCTTTCTTT CAGQGRTEAFF
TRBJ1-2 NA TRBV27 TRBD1 TGTGCCAGCAGTTTAGACCCCGGGACAGGGGACGTCTATGGCTACACCTTC CASSLDPGTGDVYGYTF
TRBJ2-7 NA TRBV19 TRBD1 TGTGCCAGTAGCCCGACAGGGTCTTCCTACGAGCAGTACTTC CASSPTGSSYEQYF
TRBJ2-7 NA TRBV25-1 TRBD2 TGTGCCAGCAGTGAGCAAACCGGGACTAGCGGGATGGAGGAGCAGTACTTC CASSEQTGTSGMEEQYF
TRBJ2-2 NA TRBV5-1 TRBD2 TGCGCCAGCAGCCATGGACTAGCGGGAGGAGACACCGGGGAGCTGTTTTTT CASSHGLAGGDTGELFF
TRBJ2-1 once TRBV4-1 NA TGCGCCAGCAGCCGATGGGAGATGACTTCTAGCTCCTACAATGAGCAGTTCTTC CASSRWEMTSSSYNEQFF
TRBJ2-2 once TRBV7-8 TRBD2 TGTGCCAGCAGCTTAAACCCTAGCGGGAGCACCGGGGAGCTGTTTTTT CASSLNPSGSTGELFF
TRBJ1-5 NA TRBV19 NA TGTGCCAGTAGTCGGGAGTTTTGGGGGGATCAGCCCCAGCATTTT CASSREFWGDQPQHF
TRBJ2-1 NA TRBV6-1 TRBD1 TGTGCCAGCAGCAGGACAGGGACCGGCAATGAGCAGTTCTTC CASSRTGTGNEQFF
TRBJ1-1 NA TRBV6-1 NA TGTGCCAGCAGTGCTAGGGGGAGGGACACTGAAGCTTTCTTT CASSARGRDTEAFF
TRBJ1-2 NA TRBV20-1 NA TGCAGTGCTCCTCTCGTCTATGGCTACACCTTC CSAPLVYGYTF
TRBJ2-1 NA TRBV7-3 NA TGTGCCAGCAGCTTAATAGGGCAGGGAATAGGTGAGCAGTTCTTC CASSLIGQGIGEQFF
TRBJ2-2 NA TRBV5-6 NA TGTGCCAGCAGCGGAGAACGAGGCGGGGAGCTGTTTTTT CASSGERGGELFF
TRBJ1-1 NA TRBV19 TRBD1 TGTGCCAGTAGTACGATGACAGGGGGCTTCACTGAAGCTTTCTTT CASSTMTGGFTEAFF
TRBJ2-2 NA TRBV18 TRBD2 TGTGCCAGCTCACCACAGCGGGAGGGCACCGGGGAGCTGTTTTTT CASSPQREGTGELFF
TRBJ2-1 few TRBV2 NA TGTGCCAGCAGTTCCCCCCCTGACTTCTACAATGAGCAGTTCTTC CASSSPPDFYNEQFF
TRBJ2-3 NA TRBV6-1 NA TGTGCCAGCAGTTCGGTCCCAGATACGCAGTATTTT CASSSVPDTQYF
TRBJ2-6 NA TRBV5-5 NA TGTGCCAGCAGCTTTATACTCTCTGGGGCCAACGTCCTGACTTTC CASSFILSGANVLTF
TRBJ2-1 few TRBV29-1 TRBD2 TGCAGCGTCTATGGGACTAGCGGGAGAGGCAATGAGCAGTTCTTC CSVYGTSGRGNEQFF
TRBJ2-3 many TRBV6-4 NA TGTGCCAGCGGGACTTTACACACAGATACGCAGTATTTT CASGTLHTDTQYF